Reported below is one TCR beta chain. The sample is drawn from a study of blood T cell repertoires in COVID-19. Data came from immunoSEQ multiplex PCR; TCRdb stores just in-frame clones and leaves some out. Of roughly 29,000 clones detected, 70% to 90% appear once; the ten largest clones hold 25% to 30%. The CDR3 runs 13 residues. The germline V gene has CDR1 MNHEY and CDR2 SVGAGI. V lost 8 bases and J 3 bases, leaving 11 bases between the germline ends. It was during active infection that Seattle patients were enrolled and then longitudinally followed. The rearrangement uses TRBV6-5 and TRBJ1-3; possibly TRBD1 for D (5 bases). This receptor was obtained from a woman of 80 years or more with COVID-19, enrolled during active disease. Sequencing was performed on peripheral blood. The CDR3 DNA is TGTGCCAGCGGGGGGTCGGGTGGAAACACCATATATTTT. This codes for CASGGSGGNTIYF.